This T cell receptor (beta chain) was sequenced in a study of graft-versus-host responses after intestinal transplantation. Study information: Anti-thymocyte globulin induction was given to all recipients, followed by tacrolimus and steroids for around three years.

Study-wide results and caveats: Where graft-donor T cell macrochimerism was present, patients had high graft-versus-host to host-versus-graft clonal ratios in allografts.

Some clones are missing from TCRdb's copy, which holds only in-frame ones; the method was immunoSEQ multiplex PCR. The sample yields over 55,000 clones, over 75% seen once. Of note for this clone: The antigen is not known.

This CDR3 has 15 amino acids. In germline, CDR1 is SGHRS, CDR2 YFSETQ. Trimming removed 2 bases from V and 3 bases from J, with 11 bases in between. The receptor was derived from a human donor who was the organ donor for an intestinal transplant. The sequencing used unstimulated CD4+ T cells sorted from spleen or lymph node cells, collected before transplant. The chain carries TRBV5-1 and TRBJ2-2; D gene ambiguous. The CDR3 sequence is CASSFVGVDTGELFF. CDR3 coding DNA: TGCGCCAGCAGCTTTGTCGGAGTAGACACCGGGGAGCTGTTTTTT.